The table lists the clone carrying this TCR delta chain with a few counts. A far more abundant clone sits one base away, making this likely a read error. The sample holds other DNA sequences that translate to the same CDR3. TCRdb fed the multiplex PCR reads to CATT. Here the sample spans roughly 86,000 delta-chain clones, 1.4% being singletons. Germline-derived CDR1 and CDR2 are TSWWSYY and QGS. V was clipped by 1 base and J by 10 bases; unmatched bases: 15. The CDR3 is 16 residues long. This specimen belongs to a study of γδ T cells in repeated Plasmodium falciparum infection. The overall study: Four controlled malaria infections with P. falciparum NF54 spanned about 600 days.

Flow sorting of PBMC yielded separate Vgamma9/Vdelta2+ and Vdelta2-negative gammadelta T cell populations for bulk repertoire analysis. The receptor's source is a pool of human donors (malaria-infected and uninfected, not separated). The gene calls are TRDV1 and TRDJ1, with 7 nucleotides matching TRDD3. The J gene is not listed in TCRdb, so it was assigned here from a DNA match to germline. Input material: gamma-delta T cells from blood. CDR3: CALGEQAYVLGGRLIF. The DNA of the CDR3 is TGTGCTCTTGGGGAACAAGCCTACGTTCTGGGGGGCCGACTCATCTTT.